Listed below are T cell receptor beta chains from one sample, sequenced in a study of response to subunit inactivated influenza vaccine. TCRdb called the RT-PCR reads again in MiXCR, with one record for every CDR3 protein. The sample has around 150,000 distinct CDR3 sequences, about a tenth seen once; the top ten hold 12%. The sequenced sample was non-naive T cells sorted from PBMCs, obtained around seven weeks after vaccination. These receptors were taken from a middle-aged man who received an inactivated influenza vaccine. Each CDR3 is given with its conserved first and last residue. Each record gives: J gene, clone size, D gene, V gene, CDR3 protein, CDR3 DNA. The D gene is left open where the match is weak. Not all rows give a size; the values are once, few, many and, for expanded clones, a class.

j_call: TRBJ2-1
clone_size: many
d_call: TRBD2
v_call: TRBV5-1
cdr3_aa: CASSLEGGRVGEQFF
cdr3_nt: TGCGCCAGCAGCTTGGAGGGCGGGAGAGTGGGTGAGCAGTTCTTC

j_call: TRBJ2-6
clone_size: NA
d_call: NA
v_call: TRBV11-1
cdr3_aa: CASSLVPRGSAGANVLTF
cdr3_nt: TGTGCCAGCAGCTTAGTTCCCCGGGGCTCTGCTGGGGCCAACGTCCTGACTTTC

j_call: TRBJ2-3
clone_size: NA
d_call: NA
v_call: TRBV6-1
cdr3_aa: CASRRAESTDTQYF
cdr3_nt: TGTGCCAGTAGAAGGGCGGAGAGCACAGATACGCAGTATTTT

j_call: TRBJ2-1
clone_size: NA
d_call: TRBD2
v_call: TRBV7-2
cdr3_aa: CASSLVTSGSEQFF
cdr3_nt: TGTGCCAGCAGCTTAGTAACTAGCGGGAGTGAGCAGTTCTTC

j_call: TRBJ2-5
clone_size: many
d_call: TRBD1
v_call: TRBV5-1
cdr3_aa: CASSWLGQGQETQYF
cdr3_nt: TGCGCCAGCAGCTGGCTAGGACAGGGCCAAGAGACCCAGTACTTC

j_call: TRBJ1-5
clone_size: NA
d_call: TRBD1
v_call: TRBV5-4
cdr3_aa: CASSPDRGKNQPQHF
cdr3_nt: TGTGCCAGCAGCCCGGACAGGGGAAAAAATCAGCCCCAGCATTTT

j_call: TRBJ2-5
clone_size: NA
d_call: TRBD1
v_call: TRBV28
cdr3_aa: CASSLQGFQETQYF
cdr3_nt: TGTGCCAGCAGCCTACAGGGGTTTCAAGAGACCCAGTACTTC

j_call: TRBJ2-2
clone_size: many
d_call: NA
v_call: TRBV20-1
cdr3_aa: CSARAGGLYTGELFF
cdr3_nt: TGCAGTGCTAGAGCGGGGGGCCTTTACACCGGGGAGCTGTTTTTT

j_call: TRBJ1-1
clone_size: many
d_call: NA
v_call: TRBV7-9
cdr3_aa: CASSLSGTAEAFF
cdr3_nt: TGTGCCAGCAGCTTAAGCGGAACGGCTGAAGCTTTCTTT

j_call: TRBJ2-3
clone_size: NA
d_call: TRBD2
v_call: TRBV6-1
cdr3_aa: CASSGFIAGSTDTQYF
cdr3_nt: TGTGCCAGCAGTGGGTTTATAGCGGGAAGCACAGATACGCAGTATTTT

j_call: TRBJ2-6
clone_size: NA
d_call: NA
v_call: TRBV6-5
cdr3_aa: CASSYSVSVGANVLTF
cdr3_nt: TGTGCCAGCAGTTATTCCGTGTCAGTCGGGGCCAACGTCCTGACTTTC

j_call: TRBJ2-1
clone_size: NA
d_call: NA
v_call: TRBV18
cdr3_aa: CASSQPEWDSYNEQFF
cdr3_nt: TGTGCCAGCTCACAACCCGAGTGGGACTCCTACAATGAGCAGTTCTTC

j_call: TRBJ2-1
clone_size: many
d_call: NA
v_call: TRBV5-1
cdr3_aa: CASSVQVMENGEQFF
cdr3_nt: TGCGCCAGCAGCGTGCAGGTCATGGAAAATGGTGAGCAGTTCTTC

j_call: TRBJ2-7
clone_size: many
d_call: NA
v_call: TRBV7-2
cdr3_aa: CASSLGASLYEQYF
cdr3_nt: TGTGCCAGCAGCTTAGGTGCCAGCCTTTACGAGCAGTACTTC

j_call: TRBJ1-2
clone_size: NA
d_call: NA
v_call: TRBV5-1
cdr3_aa: CASSLTGSGFGGYTF
cdr3_nt: TGCGCCAGCAGCCTAACAGGGTCTGGGTTTGGTGGCTACACCTTC